The T cell receptor beta chain under discussion was sequenced for a study of spatial heterogeneity in lung cancer. Every cDNA TCR molecule received its own unique molecular identifier. MiXCR, applied by TCRdb to the 5' RACE reads, yields one record per CDR3 protein. The repertoire consists of 25,000 to 30,000 distinct CDR3 sequences, with more than 10% occurring once and the leading ten covering roughly 24%. This CDR3 has 12 amino acids. Deletions cut 5 bases from V and 18 bases from J, with 17 bases between. Time point indicated: sample taken at primary tumor resection. Whole RNA obtained from tumor, nontumor lung or frozen PBMC underwent sequencing without sorting. This clonotype has at least ten counts.

The specimen comprised PBMCs, sampled at surgery. This chain joins TRBV12-3 or TRBV12-4 and TRBJ1-6, with D possibly TRBD1 on 5 matching bases. This receptor was identified in a female donor with early-stage non-small cell lung cancer. The CDR3, as DNA: TGTGCCAGCAGTCCCATAGTTGGGGCCCCCCACTTT. This gives the protein CASSPIVGAPHF.